The rows below give T cell receptor beta chains drawn from one sample of a study of shared clonotypes between healthy human individuals. Only in-frame clones appear in the TCRdb table, and some are missing; sequencing was by immunoSEQ multiplex PCR. The table includes over a million clones, under 80% detected once. Sequenced: memory CD4+ T cells sorted from blood. Receptors were obtained from a man aged 18-30 years in good health. Both conserved end residues are part of each CDR3. D genes are given only for firm matches. Size values are once, few and many counts, or a class for expanded clones, and some rows have none.

J: TRBJ1-5
V: TRBV27
size: .
D: TRBD1
DNA: TGTGCCAGCAAGCCTCAGGGGGCGCGTCGTTTAAGCAATCAGCCCCAGCATTTT
CDR3: CASKPQGARRLSNQPQHF

J: TRBJ1-4
V: TRBV5-5
size: .
D: .
DNA: TGTGCCAGCAGCCAGTTGATAACGGCTGAAAAACTGTTTTTT
CDR3: CASSQLITAEKLFF

J: TRBJ2-7
V: TRBV5-5
size: .
D: TRBD1
DNA: TGTGCCAGCAGCTTGCAACAGGGGGTCAACGAGCAGTACTTC
CDR3: CASSLQQGVNEQYF

J: TRBJ2-7
V: TRBV11-2
size: .
D: TRBD1
DNA: TGTGCCAGCAGCACGGGACAGGCCCCGGGGGAGCAGTACTTC
CDR3: CASSTGQAPGEQYF

J: TRBJ2-7
V: TRBV6-1
size: .
D: TRBD1
DNA: TGTGCCAGCAGTGAAGTGTCGGGACAGAGCTACGAGCAGTACTTC
CDR3: CASSEVSGQSYEQYF

J: TRBJ1-4
V: TRBV19
size: .
D: .
DNA: TGTGCCAGTAGTAGCACACAAGGAGAAAAACTGTTTTTT
CDR3: CASSSTQGEKLFF

J: TRBJ2-1
V: TRBV5-6
size: .
D: TRBD2
DNA: TGTGCCAGCATCTCAGCGGGAGGTTTCAGTGAGCAGTTCTTC
CDR3: CASISAGGFSEQFF

J: TRBJ2-3
V: TRBV5-1
size: .
D: .
DNA: TGCGCCAGCAGCTTACAGGGAAAGGATAGAGATACGCAGTATTTT
CDR3: CASSLQGKDRDTQYF

J: TRBJ2-6
V: TRBV6-1
size: once
D: .
DNA: TGTGCCAGCAGTGATCCCCGGACCGCTAGGGCCAACGTCCTGACTTTC
CDR3: CASSDPRTARANVLTF

J: TRBJ2-7
V: TRBV2
size: .
D: TRBD2
DNA: TGTGCCAGCAGCCTACTAGCGGACCCTATCGAGCAGTACTTC
CDR3: CASSLLADPIEQYF

J: TRBJ2-7
V: TRBV9
size: few
D: TRBD1
DNA: TGTGCCAGCAGCGACTGGACAGGGCTAAAGGCTACCTACGAGCAGTACTTC
CDR3: CASSDWTGLKATYEQYF

J: TRBJ2-7
V: TRBV10-2
size: many
D: .
DNA: TGCGCCAGCAGTGAGGGGGCCTGGGAGTACTTC
CDR3: CASSEGAWEYF

J: TRBJ2-7
V: TRBV15
size: .
D: .
DNA: TGTGCCACCAGCAGAGTTCGGACTGGATCCTACGAGCAGTACTTC
CDR3: CATSRVRTGSYEQYF

J: TRBJ2-1
V: TRBV2
size: .
D: .
DNA: TGTGCCAGCAGGCTGCGGAGCGGATCCCTGGGAAAGAGCTCCTACAATGAGCAGTTCTTC
CDR3: CASRLRSGSLGKSSYNEQFF

J: TRBJ2-7
V: TRBV20-1
size: many
D: .
DNA: TGCAGTGCTAGGGACTTGTACGAGCAGTACTTC
CDR3: CSARDLYEQYF

J: TRBJ1-1
V: TRBV4-1
size: .
D: .
DNA: TGCGCCAGCAGCCAAGGCCTTCGGGGCCTGGCTACTGAAGCTTTCTTT
CDR3: CASSQGLRGLATEAFF

J: TRBJ1-5
V: TRBV5-8
size: .
D: TRBD1
DNA: TGTGCCAGCAGCTTGGGGGGACAGCCCAATCAGCCCCAGCATTTT
CDR3: CASSLGGQPNQPQHF

J: TRBJ2-7
V: TRBV7-9
size: .
D: TRBD1
DNA: TGTGCCAGCAGCGCCCCGGGACAGGGCGGTTTGGGCGAGCAGTACTTC
CDR3: CASSAPGQGGLGEQYF

J: TRBJ1-2
V: TRBV7-9
size: once
D: .
DNA: TGTGCCAGCAGCTTGGCGGCAGCTAACGTCCCTTATGGCTACACCTTC
CDR3: CASSLAAANVPYGYTF

J: TRBJ2-1
V: TRBV5-1
size: .
D: .
DNA: TGCGCCAGCAGCCACCCGGGACAAAGCGGCAATGAGCAGTTCTTC
CDR3: CASSHPGQSGNEQFF

J: TRBJ2-1
V: TRBV11-2
size: .
D: .
DNA: TGTGCCAGCAGCTTAGATTATGTGAGGGGGGGCCGCGATGAGCAGTTCTTC
CDR3: CASSLDYVRGGRDEQFF

J: TRBJ2-2
V: TRBV11-2
size: .
D: TRBD1
DNA: TGTGCCAGCAGCTTACGGACAGGGACAAACAATCGGGCCGGGGAGCTGTTTTTT
CDR3: CASSLRTGTNNRAGELFF

J: TRBJ2-5
V: TRBV7-2
size: .
D: .
DNA: TGTGCCAGCAGCCCTCGCGCCCAAGAGACCCAGTACTTC
CDR3: CASSPRAQETQYF

J: TRBJ2-7
V: TRBV4-1
size: .
D: .
DNA: TGCGCCAGCAGCTTTGGGACCGCGAGTTTCTACGAGCAGTACTTC
CDR3: CASSFGTASFYEQYF

J: TRBJ1-3
V: TRBV4-1
size: few
D: .
DNA: TGCGCCAGCAGCCAAGAGGGGCTCGGAAACACCATATATTTT
CDR3: CASSQEGLGNTIYF

J: TRBJ2-5
V: TRBV18
size: .
D: .
DNA: TGTGCCAGCTCACCCAGACTAGTGGGGGAGACCCAGTACTTC
CDR3: CASSPRLVGETQYF

J: TRBJ1-5
V: TRBV4-3
size: .
D: .
DNA: TGCGCCAGCAGCCAAGATGGGCGGATTAGCAATCAGCCCCAGCATTTT
CDR3: CASSQDGRISNQPQHF

J: TRBJ1-1
V: TRBV19
size: .
D: .
DNA: TGTGCCAGTAGTATATTGCCGGGAAACACTGAAGCTTTCTTT
CDR3: CASSILPGNTEAFF